This T cell receptor (beta chain) was sequenced in a study of shared clonotypes between healthy human individuals. There were no recent acute infections or vaccinations among the donors, who were healthy HIV-negative adults. The V and J ends lost 1 base and 3 bases respectively, with 10 bases between them. Germline-derived CDR1 and CDR2 are LNHNV and YYDKDF (reference sequence). This CDR3 has 14 amino acids. This clone was counted a single time. The run depth of the assay was deep. Genomic DNA belonging to each subset was distributed in equal measure over several immunoSEQ plates. Profiling relied on immunoSEQ multiplex PCR, and the TCRdb table lists in-frame clones only, not all of them. There are around 530,000 clones in the sample; around 77% occur only once, and 12% lies in the top ten.

This receptor was identified in a woman in her thirties or forties in good health. Some clones in this sample may be carry-over from other donors' samples. Sequenced material: PBMCs. V usage is TRBV15 and J usage is TRBJ2-7; D is ambiguous. In DNA form, the CDR3 reads TGTGCCACCAGCAGAGGAAGTCTGAACTACGAGCAGTACTTC. Its translation: CATSRGSLNYEQYF.